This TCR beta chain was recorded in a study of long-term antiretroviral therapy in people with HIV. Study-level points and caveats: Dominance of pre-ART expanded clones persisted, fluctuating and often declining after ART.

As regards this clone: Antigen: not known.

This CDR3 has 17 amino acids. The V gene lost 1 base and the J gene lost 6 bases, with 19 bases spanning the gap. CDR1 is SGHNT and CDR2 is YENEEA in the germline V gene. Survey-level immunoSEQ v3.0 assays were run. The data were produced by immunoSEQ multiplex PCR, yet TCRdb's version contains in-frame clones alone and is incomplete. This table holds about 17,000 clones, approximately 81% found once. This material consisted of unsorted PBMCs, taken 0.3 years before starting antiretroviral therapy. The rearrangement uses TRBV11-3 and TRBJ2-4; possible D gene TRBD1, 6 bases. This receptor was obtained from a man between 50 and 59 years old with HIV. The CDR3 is CASSLGQQGSEVNIQYF. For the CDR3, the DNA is TGTGCCAGCAGCTTAGGTCAGCAGGGGAGTGAGGTAAACATTCAGTACTTC.